What follows are 5 T cell receptor beta chains derived from one specimen sequenced in a study of T cell responses to AZD1222 COVID-19 vaccine. Sequencing was performed with immunoSEQ multiplex PCR; in TCRdb, only in-frame clones are kept and a portion is missing. The sample records some 250,000 clones, 94% being singletons. The sequencing here drew on peripheral blood, taken 28 days after the second AZD1222 dose. The receptors shown here come from an adult who received the AZD1222 COVID-19 vaccine.

The chain recombines TRBV4-3 with TRBJ1-1; D is unresolved. The CDR3 runs to 14 residues. Germline V CDR1 and CDR2: LGHNA, YSLEER. The V end was cut by 3 bases, the J end by 2 bases, with 10 bases between. CDR3 bases: TGCGCCAGCAGCCATGACATGGGAAACACTGAAGCTTTCTTT. Residues: CASSHDMGNTEAFF.

The table lists this clone with many counts. This chain links TRBV27 with TRBJ1-6; D gene uncertain. The CDR3 length is 15 residues. Germline V CDR1 and CDR2: MNHEY, SMNVEV (reference sequence). Trimming removed 5 bases at V and 8 bases at J, with 16 bases between. The CDR3 DNA reads TGTGCCAGCAGTCCCGAATCGGGAAGACATTCACCCCTCCACTTT. Protein sequence: CASSPESGRHSPLHF.

The rearrangement links TRBV7-6 to TRBJ2-7, with D perhaps TRBD2 (6 bases). The CDR3 spans 16 residues. Trimming removed 0 bases at V and 5 bases at J, with 17 bases between. The germline gives CDR1 SGHVS, CDR2 FNYEAQ. The CDR3 here is CASSLASSGLTNEQYF. The CDR3 DNA reads as TGTGCCAGCAGCTTAGCCAGTAGCGGACTGACAAACGAGCAGTACTTC. Together with reference TRBV7-6 and TRBJ2-7, the CDR3 gives the full variable domain: GAGVSQSPRYKVTKRGQDVALRCDPISGHVSLYWYRQALGQGPEFLTYFNYEAQQDKSGLPNDRFSAERPEGSISTLTIQRTEQRDSAMYRCASSLASSGLTNEQYFGPGTRLTVT.

This sequence joins TRBV2 and TRBJ2-1; unclear D gene. Trimming cost V 8 bases and J 3 bases, with 5 bases left between them. The CDR3 sequence is 11 residues long. Per the germline V gene, CDR1 is SNHLY and CDR2 is FYNNEI. The CDR3 loop reads CASLIYNEQFF. CDR3 DNA: TGTGCCAGCTTAATCTACAATGAGCAGTTCTTC. The complete variable domain, with remaining parts taken from reference TRBV2 and TRBJ2-1, reads EPEVTQTPSHQVTQMGQEVILRCVPISNHLYFYWYRQILGQKVEFLVSFYNNEISEKSEIFDDQFSVERPDGSNFTLKIRSTKLEDSAMYFCASLIYNEQFFGPGTRLTVL.

The CDR3 protein is CASSGGMRGNYGYTF. DNA for the CDR3: TGTGCCAGCAGCGGGGGAATGCGGGGAAACTATGGCTACACCTTC. The chain recombines TRBV6-5 with TRBJ1-2; D might be TRBD1 (5 bases). The CDR3 has 15 residues. The V gene lost 6 bases and the J gene lost 2 bases, with 16 bases spanning the gap. CDR1 and CDR2 (germline): MNHEY, SVGAGI.